The T cell receptor beta chain under discussion was sequenced for a study of T cell responses to AZD1222 COVID-19 vaccine. On the study more broadly: Pooled together were second doses at about 4 or about 12 weeks.

As to this clone: The antigen remains unidentified.

The assay was immunoSEQ multiplex PCR, and TCRdb's table has in-frame clones only and misses some. The sample consists of around 91,000 clones, about 88% of them appearing once. Study conclusions and caveats: Spike-specific TCRs gained breadth and depth after people received two AZD1222 doses. AZD1222 recipients seropositive at baseline numbered only 5 to 7. Close to half of all spike-specific TCRs reportedly target regions of the variants that are unmutated.

Germline V gene lookup returns CDR1 SGHTA and CDR2 FQGNSA. The CDR3 consists of 18 residues. Trimming removed 4 bases from V and 2 bases from J; junction bases left unmatched: 12. The sequence was collected from an adult in good health. The gene calls are TRBV7-2 and TRBJ1-3, with 9 nucleotides matching TRBD1. Sequenced here: peripheral blood, sampled on day 0 of AZD1222 vaccination. The CDR3 reads CASSSSPTGGWAGNTIYF. CDR3 in DNA: TGTGCCAGCAGCTCCTCCCCGACAGGGGGATGGGCTGGAAACACCATATATTTT.